The next 14 T cell receptor beta chains were all read from a single sample in a study of regulatory T cells in long-lasting Graves disease. Documented time point: persistent/refractory GD, antithyroid drugs over 5 years with positive TRAb. The TCR library was prepared using RNA isolated from PBMCs. In building TCR beta libraries, iRepertoire HTBI primers were used together with Arm-PCR of CDR3 regions. TCRdb processed the multiplex PCR reads anew with MiXCR; each CDR3 protein has one entry. Of approximately 380,000 distinct CDR3 sequences listed, under 25% are singletons. The specimen was peripheral blood mononuclear cells (PBMCs), collected when the disease was refractory, from a patient treated with antithyroid drugs. The receptors originated from a female donor with Graves disease.

This clonotype occurred many times. V and J are TRBV2 and TRBJ2-2; the D gene is possibly TRBD2 (5 bases). Germline V gene sequence: CDR1 SNHLY, CDR2 FYNNEI. Deletions cut 6 bases from V and 0 bases from J, with 11 bases between. This CDR3 has 15 amino acids. This chain's CDR3 is CASRARAANTGELFF. The CDR3 DNA is TGTGCCAGCAGGGCGCGGGCGGCGAACACCGGGGAGCTGTTTTTT.

This clonotype was counted at least ten times. The chain is built from TRBV2 and TRBJ2-7, with 10 bases identical to TRBD2. Germline CDR1 and CDR2: SNHLY and FYNNEI. Trimming removed 5 bases from V and 7 bases from J; junction bases left unmatched: 5. The CDR3 runs to 13 residues. The CDR3 sequence is CASSRLAGGEQYF. CDR3 in DNA: TGTGCCAGCAGTAGACTAGCGGGTGGAGAGCAGTACTTC. Supplemented by reference TRBV2 and TRBJ2-7, the full variable domain reads EPEVTQTPSHQVTQMGQEVILRCVPISNHLYFYWYRQILGQKVEFLVSFYNNEISEKSEIFDDQFSVERPDGSNFTLKIRSTKLEDSAMYFCASSRLAGGEQYFGPGTRLTVT.

This chain's CDR3 is CSAVGRDRVTNYGYTF. The CDR3 DNA reads TGCAGTGCTGTAGGCCGGGACAGGGTTACAAACTATGGCTACACCTTC. The chain couples TRBV20-1 to TRBJ1-2; TRBD1 matches 9 bases. This CDR3 spans 16 amino acids. Germline trimming cut 5 bases from V and 2 bases from J; bases unmatched to any gene: 12. Germline CDR1 reads DFQATT; CDR2 reads SNEGSKA (reference sequence).

This clonotype was observed many times. The chain employs TRBV7-9 and TRBJ2-5; 13 bases agree with TRBD2. Germline lookup yields CDR1 SEHNR and CDR2 FQNEAQ (reference sequence). J gave up 3 bases and V 5 bases, and 12 bases lay outside the gene matches. The CDR3 contains 18 residues. The CDR3 loop reads CASSAERGTSGNKETQYF. The CDR3 region has the DNA TGTGCCAGCAGCGCAGAACGAGGGACTAGCGGGAACAAAGAGACCCAGTACTTC. The full variable domain, with the rest looked up from reference TRBV7-9 and TRBJ2-5, is DTGVSQNPRHKITKRGQNVTFRCDPISEHNRLYWYRQTLGQGPEFLTYFQNEAQLEKSRLLSDRFSAERPKGSFSTLEIQRTEQGDSAMYLCASSAERGTSGNKETQYFGPGTRLLVL.

V usage is TRBV11-2 and J usage is TRBJ2-7; TRBD2 matches 10 bases. V lost 7 bases to trimming and J lost 7 bases; unmatched junction nucleotides: 16. This CDR3 has 16 residues. Germline loops: CDR1 SGHAT, CDR2 FQNNGV. The CDR3 DNA follows: TGTGCCAGCATCCCGGGGGCTAGCGGGAGAAGTGAAGAGCAGTACTTC. Residues: CASIPGASGRSEEQYF.

In this sample, this clonotype turned up many times. The chain couples TRBV28 to TRBJ2-5; 7 bases match TRBD1. The junction had 9 bases not matched to a gene; V was cut back by 9 bases and J by 2 bases. The CDR3 runs to 14 residues. CDR1 MDHEN and CDR2 SYDVKM come from the germline V gene. Here the CDR3 DNA reads TGTGCCAGTACCACCGGGACAGTACAAGAGACCCAGTACTTC. This sequence encodes CASTTGTVQETQYF. Drawing the rest from reference TRBV28 and TRBJ2-5, the complete variable domain is DVKVTQSSRYLVKRTGEKVFLECVQDMDHENMFWYRQDPGLGLRLIYFSYDVKMKEKGDIPEGYSVSREKKERFSLILESASTNQTSMYLCASTTGTVQETQYFGPGTRLLVL.

This clonotype was found many times. V gene TRBV3-1 combines with J gene TRBJ2-5; the match to TRBD2 covers 11 bases. The CDR3 totals 17 residues. Germline CDR1 is LGHDT and CDR2 is YNNKEL (reference sequence). The J segment lost 4 bases and the V segment lost 1 base, leaving 8 bases of the junction unmatched. CDR3 nucleotide sequence: TGTGCCAGCAGCCAAGGCGTGGAGACTAGCGGGATAGAGACCCAGTACTTC. As protein: CASSQGVETSGIETQYF.

This clonotype was counted a few times. This rearrangement joins TRBV14 to TRBJ2-7; D perhaps matches TRBD1 (6 bases). Trimming removed 3 bases from V and 9 bases from J, with 15 bases in between. Germline CDR1 is SGHDN and CDR2 is FVKESK. The CDR3 length is 13 residues. DNA of the CDR3: TGTGCCAGCAGCCAGGCTCGGACAGAGGGGCAGTACTTC. Amino acids: CASSQARTEGQYF.

There are many counts of this clonotype. The chain combines TRBV7-9 with TRBJ2-7; D not resolved. CDR1 SEHNR and CDR2 FQNEAQ come from the germline V gene (reference sequence). Between the trimmed V and J ends, which lost 1 base and 4 bases, there was a span of 5 bases. The CDR3 loop spans 12 amino acids. This CDR3 reads CASSLGMYEQYF. The CDR3 nucleotides are TGTGCCAGCAGCTTAGGGATGTACGAGCAGTACTTC.

The V gene is TRBV27, the J gene TRBJ1-6; D is unclear. The V and J ends lost 4 bases and 7 bases respectively, with 14 bases between them. The CDR3 totals 15 residues. Germline V gene lookup returns CDR1 MNHEY and CDR2 SMNVEV (reference sequence). The CDR3 here is CASSSGSGWNSPLHF. CDR3 in DNA: TGTGCCAGCAGTTCCGGGAGCGGGTGGAATTCACCCCTCCACTTT.

V and J are TRBV19 and TRBJ1-4, with D maybe TRBD1 (6 bases). This CDR3 is 15 amino acids long. Per germline, CDR1 LNHDA and CDR2 SQIVND (reference sequence). The germline V and J ends were trimmed by 4 bases and 5 bases, with 14 bases remaining between them. This CDR3 reads CASSNTGHWNEKLFF. In nucleotides, the CDR3 is TGTGCCAGTAGTAATACGGGACACTGGAATGAAAAACTGTTTTTT.

This clonotype was detected many times. This rearrangement joins TRBV28 to TRBJ1-5; D is perhaps TRBD1 (5 bases). V was cut by 11 bases and J by 0 bases, with 20 bases left in between. The germline V gene encodes CDR1 MDHEN and CDR2 SYDVKM. The CDR3 spans 16 residues. The CDR3 spells CAVQAGTSYSNQPQHF. As DNA, the CDR3 is TGTGCCGTCCAAGCCGGGACGTCCTATAGCAATCAGCCCCAGCATTTT. The full variable domain, in which reference TRBV28 and TRBJ1-5 provide the parts outside the CDR3, is DVKVTQSSRYLVKRTGEKVFLECVQDMDHENMFWYRQDPGLGLRLIYFSYDVKMKEKGDIPEGYSVSREKKERFSLILESASTNQTSMYLCAVQAGTSYSNQPQHFGDGTRLSIL.

There are many counts of this clonotype. The chain combines TRBV27 with TRBJ2-7; a possible D gene is TRBD2 (6 bases). V was trimmed by 6 bases and J by 0 bases, leaving 12 bases between them. The CDR3 covers 14 residues. The germline V gene encodes CDR1 MNHEY and CDR2 SMNVEV (reference sequence). DNA of the CDR3: TGTGCCAGCAGACCTCGGGACTTCTCCTACGAGCAGTACTTC. Protein: CASRPRDFSYEQYF.

This clonotype was detected many times. J is TRBJ2-7 and V is TRBV20-1, with unresolved D. This CDR3 comprises 15 residues. The V end lost 3 bases, the J end lost 2 bases, and 17 bases lay between the germline ends. From germline, CDR1 is DFQATT and CDR2 SNEGSKA (reference sequence). DNA of the CDR3: TGCAGTGCTAGGCCACCAAGCCTTGGCGCCTACGAGCAGTACTTC. Protein product: CSARPPSLGAYEQYF.